The clone carrying this T cell receptor (beta chain) was counted only a few times. Its specificity is not known. The data stem from a study of cytomegalovirus exposure and HLA in healthy donors. This table comes from immunoSEQ multiplex PCR, and its TCRdb copy is limited to in-frame clones, with some not included. The data hold approximately 170,000 clones, with 85% observed a single time. Broader study findings: In the approximately 120 validation repertoires, a later analysis found that first-cohort TCR clusters tended to co-occur.

Unmatched junction bases numbered 4, after V lost 0 bases and J lost 9 bases. From germline, CDR1 is LGHNA and CDR2 YNFKEQ. This CDR3 spans 15 amino acids. The sequenced material came from PBMCs. The chain has TRBV4-2 and TRBJ1-6, with TRBD1 identical over 8 bases. The TCR originated in a man aged 25-45 years in good health and CMV-seropositive. In DNA, the CDR3 is TGTGCCAGCAGCCAAGAACAGGGGGTTAGTTCACCCCTCCACTTT. Translated: CASSQEQGVSSPLHF.